Each of the 11 T cell receptor beta chains below was sequenced from the same sample in a study of T cells in Graves' hyperthyroidism and ophthalmopathy. There were TCR beta CDR3 regions amplified from RNA transcripts. With the HTBI primer set, the TCR CDR3 went through a first round of RT-PCR. MiXCR, applied by TCRdb to the multiplex PCR reads, yields one record per CDR3 protein. Here the sample spans over 700,000 distinct CDR3 sequences, 38% being singletons. The sample comprised blood. These receptors originate from a man younger than 35 with Graves' hyperthyroidism.

The chain couples TRBV2 to TRBJ2-5; D remains ambiguous. V was clipped by 3 bases and J by 9 bases, with 8 bases between them. CDR1 and CDR2 (germline): SNHLY, FYNNEI. This CDR3 is built from 11 residues. CDR3 region: CASSDGEAQYF. The CDR3 DNA reads as TGTGCCAGCAGTGACGGCGAGGCCCAGTACTTC.

Ten or more counts support this clonotype. CDR3 region: CSVDGGPEQYF. CDR3 nucleotide sequence: TGCAGCGTTGATGGTGGGCCCGAGCAGTACTTC. The chain uses TRBV29-1 and TRBJ2-7, with D unresolved. Trimming took 3 bases from V and 6 from J, leaving 9 bases between them. Germline lookup yields CDR1 SQVTM and CDR2 ANQGSEA. This CDR3 has 11 amino acids.

J is TRBJ2-7 and V is TRBV4-3, with D perhaps matching TRBD2 (5 bases). CDR1 and CDR2 (germline): LGHNA, YSLEER. The length of the CDR3 is 16 residues. Trimming cost V 0 bases and J 4 bases, with 16 bases left between them. CDR3 coding DNA: TGCGCCAGCAGCCAAGATTTCGGACTTGAGGCTTACGAGCAGTACTTC. It encodes CASSQDFGLEAYEQYF.

This clonotype occurred many times. The chain uses TRBV5-1 and TRBJ1-1; D not resolved. Germline CDR1 is SGHRS and CDR2 is YFSETQ. The CDR3 contains 16 residues. V was clipped by 4 bases and J by 0 bases, with 16 bases between them. The CDR3: CASSTSDGRMNTEAFF. The CDR3 DNA sequence: TGCGCCAGCAGCACCTCCGACGGGAGAATGAACACTGAAGCTTTCTTT.

This clonotype was seen only a few times. One junction end disagrees with the germline gene, perhaps due to a read error. V gene TRBV7-7 combines with J gene TRBJ2-5; D is possibly TRBD1 or TRBD2 (5 bases each). The CDR3 totals 16 residues. The germline V gene has CDR1 SSHAT and CDR2 FNYEAQ (reference sequence). The CDR3 DNA is TGTGCTAGCAGCTTAGGGGCCGGGACGGGGAAAGAGACCCAGTACTTC. Translated, it gives CASSLGAGTGKETQYF.

The chain has TRBV29-1 and TRBJ2-6; no clear D gene. Trimming took off 8 bases at V and 3 bases at J, with 8 bases between the two ends. Per germline, CDR1 SQVTM and CDR2 ANQGSEA. The CDR3 consists of 12 residues. In DNA, the CDR3 is TGCAGCTCAATGCTTGGGGCCAACGTCCTGACTTTC. This codes for CSSMLGANVLTF.

This clonotype appeared many times. The chain has TRBV12-3 or TRBV12-4 and TRBJ1-2, with 7 bases lining up with TRBD1. CDR3 length equals 12 residues. With 5 bases clipped from V and 6 bases from J, the junction kept 3 bases outside the gene matches. DNA for the CDR3: TGTGCCAGCAGTGAACAGGGGAATGGCTACACCTTC. As protein: CASSEQGNGYTF.

The chain carries TRBV29-1 and TRBJ1-1; a weak D match, TRBD1 (6 bases). The germline gives CDR1 SQVTM, CDR2 ANQGSEA. V was cut by 5 bases and J by 11 bases, with 18 bases left in between. The CDR3 runs 12 residues. CDR3 loop: CSVRGRGSWAFF. As DNA, the CDR3 is TGCAGCGTTCGGGGCAGGGGTTCGTGGGCTTTCTTT.

Ten or more counts support this clonotype. This chain links TRBV6-5 with TRBJ2-5, with a possible D match to TRBD2 (5 bases). V was shortened by 6 bases and J by 5 bases, with 10 bases between the two germline ends. This CDR3 is built from 12 residues. Germline V CDR1 and CDR2: MNHEY, SVGAGI. The DNA for the CDR3 is TGTGCCAGCAGCAGGTCGGGGGAGACCCAGTACTTC. Amino acid sequence: CASSRSGETQYF.

This clonotype was detected a few times. J is TRBJ2-5 and V is TRBV7-2; a weak D match, TRBD1 (5 bases). The germline V gene encodes CDR1 SGHTA and CDR2 FQGNSA. This CDR3 region has 17 residues. V was cut by 0 bases and J by 5 bases, with 19 bases left in between. CDR3 protein: CASSLAERGPRRETQYF. As DNA, the CDR3 is TGTGCCAGCAGCTTAGCGGAAAGGGGCCCCAGGCGGGAGACCCAGTACTTC.

The CDR3 DNA reads TGTGCCAGCAGTCCTAGGACAGGCGGGATCTATGGCTACACCTTC. Protein sequence: CASSPRTGGIYGYTF. This sequence joins TRBV12-3 or TRBV12-4 and TRBJ1-2; 7 bases line up with TRBD1. J was trimmed by 4 bases and V by 5 bases; bases with no gene match: 10. The length of the CDR3 is 15 residues.